These 27 T cell receptor beta chains were sequenced from one sample in a study of Ad26.COV2.S vaccination and SARS-CoV-2 variants. TCRdb's copy holds only in-frame clones and misses some; the assay was immunoSEQ multiplex PCR. Of more than 300,000 clones in the sample, around four fifths were seen once. Treatment defined: 19 received Ad26.COV2.S at low or high dose, single or two shots; roughly 5 received placebo; per-sample allocation not given. It was on day 63 after the first vaccine or placebo injection that samples were taken. The source material was peripheral blood, sampled in a trial of Ad26.COV2.S vaccine versus placebo. These receptor sequences come from a person aged 18-65 years who received the Ad26.COV2.S COVID-19 vaccine or a placebo.

V usage is TRBV19 and J usage is TRBJ2-2; 10 bases match TRBD1. The CDR3 totals 16 residues. V lost 6 bases and J lost 2; bases outside the gene matches: 6. CDR1 LNHDA and CDR2 SQIVND come from the germline V gene (reference sequence). CDR3 sequence (DNA): TGTGCCAGTAGAAAGGGACAGGGGATAAACACCGGGGAGCTGTTTTTT. The encoded protein is CASRKGQGINTGELFF.

The V gene is TRBV5-1, the J gene TRBJ2-2; D remains ambiguous. The CDR3 runs to 17 residues. The germline CDR1 and CDR2 sequences are SGHRS and YFSETQ. Trimming shortened V by 0 bases and J by 0 bases, and 12 bases separated the two germline ends. CDR3 amino acids: CASSLAVQNANTGELFF. CDR3 nucleotides: TGCGCCAGCAGCTTGGCCGTGCAGAACGCGAACACCGGGGAGCTGTTTTTT.

The rearrangement joins TRBV7-8 to TRBJ2-6; possibly TRBD1 or TRBD2 for D (5 bases each). The germline V and J ends were trimmed by 1 base and 4 bases, with 8 bases remaining between them. The germline V gene encodes CDR1 SGHVS and CDR2 FQNEAQ. CDR3 size: 15 residues. The CDR3 DNA follows: TGTGCCAGCAGCTTAGGAGGGGCCGGGGCCAACGTCCTGACTTTC. This translates into CASSLGGAGANVLTF.

This clone was recorded once. The chain employs TRBV6-6 and TRBJ1-5, with TRBD1 matching 8 bases. There are 16 residues in the CDR3. The ends lost 5 bases at V and 4 bases at J; junction bases unmatched: 10. CDR1 is MNHNY, CDR2 SVGAGI, per germline (reference sequence). The CDR3 loop reads CASSRGSDRGNQPQHF. CDR3 nucleotide sequence: TGTGCCAGCAGTCGAGGGTCCGACAGGGGAAATCAGCCCCAGCATTTT.

This rearrangement joins TRBV28 to TRBJ2-7, with D tentatively TRBD2 (7 bases). The germline V gene encodes CDR1 MDHEN and CDR2 SYDVKM. Trimming took off 3 bases at V and 5 bases at J, with 14 bases between the two ends. The CDR3 covers 14 residues. CDR3 coding DNA: TGTGCCAGCAGTTTGGGGGGGGCGATGAACGAGCAGTACTTC. This sequence encodes CASSLGGAMNEQYF. The entire variable domain, with the rest obtained from reference TRBV28 and TRBJ2-7, is as follows: DVKVTQSSRYLVKRTGEKVFLECVQDMDHENMFWYRQDPGLGLRLIYFSYDVKMKEKGDIPEGYSVSREKKERFSLILESASTNQTSMYLCASSLGGAMNEQYFGPGTRLTVT.

The chain uses TRBV28 and TRBJ2-2; D is uncertain. This CDR3 region has 13 residues. Germline loops: CDR1 MDHEN, CDR2 SYDVKM. Trimming pared 3 bases from V and 8 bases from J, leaving 10 bases between. The CDR3 spells CASSLGRLGELFF. The CDR3 bases are TGTGCCAGCAGTTTGGGTCGATTAGGGGAGCTGTTTTTT.

This rearrangement joins TRBV5-5 to TRBJ2-3; no clear D. CDR1 is SGHKS and CDR2 is YYEKEE in the germline V gene (reference sequence). The CDR3 has 15 residues. V was cut by 8 bases and J by 1 base, with 17 bases left in between. CDR3 sequence (DNA): TGTGCCAGTGTTACGGTGGGTCGGGGCACAGATACGCAGTATTTT. Translating it yields CASVTVGRGTDTQYF.

This clone was counted once. The V call is TRBV28, the J call TRBJ1-6; a weak D match, TRBD1 (5 bases). This CDR3 spans 16 amino acids. Deletions cut 2 bases from V and 10 bases from J, with 18 bases between. CDR1 MDHEN and CDR2 SYDVKM come from the germline V gene. The chain's CDR3 is CASSLEVGVPRSPLHF. The DNA of the CDR3 is TGTGCCAGCAGTTTAGAGGTAGGGGTACCTAGGTCACCCCTCCACTTT.

V and J are TRBV28 and TRBJ2-3, with D perhaps TRBD1 (5 bases). V was pared by 3 bases and J by 0 bases, with 19 bases between. CDR3 length: 18 residues. Germline assignment: CDR1 MDHEN and CDR2 SYDVKM. The CDR3 here is CASSFPWLGLLSTDTQYF. CDR3 in DNA: TGTGCCAGCAGTTTCCCCTGGTTGGGGCTACTTAGCACAGATACGCAGTATTTT. The whole variable domain, filled in from reference TRBV28 and TRBJ2-3, reads DVKVTQSSRYLVKRTGEKVFLECVQDMDHENMFWYRQDPGLGLRLIYFSYDVKMKEKGDIPEGYSVSREKKERFSLILESASTNQTSMYLCASSFPWLGLLSTDTQYFGPGTRLTVL.

This clone has only one observation. This chain connects TRBV24-1 to TRBJ2-3; D gene uncertain. This CDR3 is built from 16 residues. CDR1 and CDR2 from the germline V gene are KGHDR and SFDVKD. Deletions cut 3 bases from V and 2 bases from J, with 14 bases between. CDR3 nucleotides: TGTGCCACCAGTGATCCGAAACGACTGTACACAGATACGCAGTATTTT. It translates to CATSDPKRLYTDTQYF.

This chain uses TRBV6-5 with TRBJ1-4; no clear D gene. This CDR3 region has 13 residues. Trimming removed 6 bases at V and 8 bases at J, with 13 bases between. CDR1 and CDR2 (germline): MNHEY, SVGAGI. This chain's CDR3 is CASRPGLVEKLFF. In DNA, the CDR3 is TGTGCCAGCAGGCCTGGCCTGGTAGAAAAACTGTTTTTT.

This chain connects TRBV6-5 to TRBJ2-3; tentative D call: TRBD2 (5 bases). CDR3 length: 14 amino acids. Germline CDR1 MNHEY, CDR2 SVGAGI. V dropped 7 bases and J dropped 4 bases, with 15 bases sitting between them. The CDR3 sequence: CASTQRGLSDTQYF. CDR3 DNA: TGTGCCAGCACCCAGAGAGGGTTGTCAGATACGCAGTATTTT.

The chain links TRBV28 to TRBJ2-1; TRBD1 or TRBD2 may be the D gene (6 bases each). The CDR3 runs to 15 residues. Germline CDR1 MDHEN, CDR2 SYDVKM. The germline V and J ends were trimmed by 5 bases and 7 bases, with 18 bases remaining between them. The CDR3 DNA sequence: TGTGCCAGCAGTGGAGGGACAACGATTCGGAATGAGCAGTTCTTC. Translated: CASSGGTTIRNEQFF. Complete variable domain (other parts from reference TRBV28 and TRBJ2-1): DVKVTQSSRYLVKRTGEKVFLECVQDMDHENMFWYRQDPGLGLRLIYFSYDVKMKEKGDIPEGYSVSREKKERFSLILESASTNQTSMYLCASSGGTTIRNEQFFGPGTRLTVL.

V gene TRBV19 combines with J gene TRBJ1-5; D is perhaps TRBD1 (6 bases). Germline CDR1 LNHDA, CDR2 SQIVND (reference sequence). Trimming took 5 bases from V and 6 from J, leaving 20 bases between them. CDR3 length: 16 residues. In nucleotides, the CDR3 is TGTGCCAGTAGTCACTCAAAGGGGGGTGGTGGTCAGCCCCAGCATTTT. Translated: CASSHSKGGGGQPQHF.

V and J are TRBV9 and TRBJ1-2; D possibly corresponds to TRBD1 (5 bases). This CDR3 spans 15 amino acids. Trimming stripped 3 bases from V and 1 base from J, with 13 bases between. Germline values: CDR1 SGDLS, CDR2 YYNGEE. The chain's CDR3 is CASSAGPRGNYGYTF. The CDR3 region has the DNA TGTGCCAGCAGCGCAGGTCCTAGGGGTAACTATGGCTACACCTTC.

The genes are TRBV11-3 and TRBJ1-1; no clear D. CDR1 and CDR2 (germline): SGHNT, YENEEA. The CDR3 extends over 13 amino acids. The ends were cut back, 1 base at V and 1 base at J, with 4 bases in the middle. Here the CDR3 DNA reads TGTGCCAGCAGCTTAGTCCAGAACACTGAAGCTTTCTTT. As protein: CASSLVQNTEAFF.

The V call is TRBV28, the J call TRBJ1-2; TRBD1 agrees at 8 bases. Per germline, CDR1 MDHEN and CDR2 SYDVKM. The CDR3 sequence is 14 residues long. V gave up 6 bases and J gave up 4 bases; unmatched junction bases: 7. CDR3 bases: TGTGCCAGCAGGGAGACAGGGGTTCTCTATGGCTACACCTTC. Translation: CASRETGVLYGYTF.

In DNA form, the CDR3 reads TGTGCCAGCAGCCCGGTGGGGGCGCGACCCTACCAAGAGACCCAGTACTTC. Encoded protein: CASSPVGARPYQETQYF. This chain links TRBV5-6 with TRBJ2-5; the D gene is possibly TRBD1 (6 bases). There are 17 residues in the CDR3. Trimming removed 4 bases from V and 0 bases from J, with 19 bases in between. The germline V gene encodes CDR1 SGHDT and CDR2 YYEEEE.

The rearrangement joins TRBV28 to TRBJ2-5, with D perhaps being TRBD1 or TRBD2 (6 bases each). CDR3 length equals 14 residues. Germline CDR1 and CDR2: MDHEN and SYDVKM. Trimming took off 7 bases at V and 4 bases at J, with 16 bases between the two ends. Here the CDR3 DNA reads TGTGCCAGCAAGGACTACAGGGAAGGAGAGACCCAGTACTTC. This translates into CASKDYREGETQYF.

This rearrangement joins TRBV2 to TRBJ1-5; a possible D gene is TRBD1 (5 bases). Trimming shortened V by 6 bases and J by 0 bases, and 18 bases separated the two germline ends. Germline CDR1 is SNHLY and CDR2 is FYNNEI. This CDR3 has 17 amino acids. The CDR3: CASSRDGLLGSNQPQHF. The CDR3 bases are TGTGCCAGCAGCCGGGACGGACTTTTAGGTAGCAATCAGCCCCAGCATTTT.

V usage is TRBV25-1 and J usage is TRBJ1-5; no clear D gene. Looked up from germline, CDR1 is MGHDK and CDR2 is SYGVNS. Trimming left V 5 bases short and J 7 bases short, with 12 bases between. There are 13 residues in the CDR3. The CDR3 DNA reads as TGTGCCAGCAGTCGGGGAGGCGGACAGCCCCAGCATTTT. This sequence encodes CASSRGGGQPQHF.

This chain uses TRBV11-3 with TRBJ1-2, with D possibly being TRBD1 (6 bases). Germline V CDR1 and CDR2: SGHNT, YENEEA. Trimming cost V 1 base and J 6 bases, with 12 bases left between them. The CDR3 has 14 amino acids. The CDR3 loop is CASSLVSGADGYTF. The CDR3 DNA is TGTGCCAGCAGCTTAGTTTCAGGGGCGGATGGCTACACCTTC. Together with reference TRBV11-3 and TRBJ1-2, the CDR3 gives the full variable domain: EAGVVQSPRYKIIEKKQPVAFWCNPISGHNTLYWYLQNLGQGPELLIRYENEEAVDDSQLPKDRFSAERLKGVDSTLKIQPAELGDSAVYLCASSLVSGADGYTFGSGTRLTVV.

This clone was seen a few times. The J gene is TRBJ1-2, the V gene TRBV6-5; D is unresolved. Germline-derived CDR1 and CDR2 are MNHEY and SVGAGI. The CDR3 has 13 amino acids. V dropped 6 bases and J dropped 2 bases, with 10 bases sitting between them. CDR3 residues: CASSWAQNYGYTF. The CDR3 nucleotides read TGTGCCAGCAGCTGGGCCCAGAACTATGGCTACACCTTC.

Concerning this clone itself: This may be a read error, as it is one base from a much larger clone. V usage is TRBV9 and J usage is TRBJ2-5; tentatively, D is TRBD1 (6 bases). Trimming left V 4 bases short and J 2 bases short, with 9 bases between. The CDR3 runs to 13 residues. Germline V gene data show CDR1 as SGDLS and CDR2 as YYNGEE. The CDR3 reads CASSLGQQETQYF. The CDR3 DNA sequence: TGTGCCAGCAGCTTAGGACAGCAAGAGACCCAGTACTTC.

This clone appeared a single time. CDR3 sequence (DNA): TGTGCCAGCAGCTTAGGGACGGGGACTGACGAGCAGTACTTC. Translating it yields CASSLGTGTDEQYF. The chain joins TRBV5-6 to TRBJ2-7, with a possible D match to TRBD2 (6 bases). V lost 2 bases and J 5 bases, leaving 14 bases between the germline ends. CDR3 length: 14 residues. Germline V CDR1 and CDR2: SGHDT, YYEEEE.

The gene calls are TRBV7-9 and TRBJ1-1, with TRBD1 as a possible D gene (5 bases). Trimming removed 5 bases from V and 7 bases from J, with 14 bases in between. The CDR3 length is 13 residues. CDR1 and CDR2 (germline): SEHNR, FQNEAQ (reference sequence). The CDR3: CASSISGYGEAFF. In DNA form, the CDR3 reads TGTGCCAGCAGCATCTCAGGGTATGGTGAAGCTTTCTTT.

Points on this clone: This may be a read error, as it is one base from a much larger clone. V is TRBV7-8 and J is TRBJ2-5; D unclear. CDR3 length equals 11 residues. The V gene's germline CDR1 is SGHVS and CDR2 FQNEAQ. The germline V and J ends were trimmed by 5 bases and 2 bases, with 3 bases remaining between them. CDR3 sequence reads: CASSVQETQYF. CDR3 sequence (DNA): TGTGCCAGCAGCGTACAAGAGACCCAGTACTTC. The whole variable domain, filled in from reference TRBV7-8 and TRBJ2-5, reads GAGVSQSPRYKVAKRGQDVALRCDPISGHVSLFWYQQALGQGPEFLTYFQNEAQLDKSGLPSDRFFAERPEGSVSTLKIQRTQQEDSAVYLCASSVQETQYFGPGTRLLVL.